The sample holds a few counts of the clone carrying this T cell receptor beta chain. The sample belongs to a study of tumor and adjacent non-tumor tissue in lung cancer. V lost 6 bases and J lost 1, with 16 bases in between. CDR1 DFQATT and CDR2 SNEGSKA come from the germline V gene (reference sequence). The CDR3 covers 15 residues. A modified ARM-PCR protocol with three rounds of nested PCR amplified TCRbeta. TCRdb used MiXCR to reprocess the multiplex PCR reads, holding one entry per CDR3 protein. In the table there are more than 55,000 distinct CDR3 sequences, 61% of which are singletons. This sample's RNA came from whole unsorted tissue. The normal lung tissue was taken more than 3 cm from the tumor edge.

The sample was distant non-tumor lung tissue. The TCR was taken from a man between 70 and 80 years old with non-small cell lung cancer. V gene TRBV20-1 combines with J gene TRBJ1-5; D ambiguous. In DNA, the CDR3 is TGCAGTGCCCGTGATGGAGGCGTAAGCAATCAGCCCCAGCATTTT. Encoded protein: CSARDGGVSNQPQHF.